This T cell receptor (beta chain) was sequenced in a study of shared clonotypes between healthy human individuals. In the study overall: For every donor, three CD4 naive, three CD4 memory, two CD8 naive and one CD8 memory plates were used.

CDR3 length: 19 amino acids. Trimming left V 1 base short and J 14 bases short, with 30 bases between. The germline V gene has CDR1 LGHNA and CDR2 YSLEER. The assay was immunoSEQ multiplex PCR, and TCRdb's table has in-frame clones only and misses some. The sample consists of under 2,000,000 clones, over 85% of them appearing once. CD45RO-negative, CCR7-positively selected cells formed the naive CD8 fraction, excluding terminally differentiated effector memory CD45RA+ cells. The sequence was obtained from a man aged 18 to 30 in good health. Material for sequencing was naive CD8+ T cells sorted from blood. The chain uses TRBV4-3 and TRBJ1-6; D gene uncertain. CDR3 sequence: CASSQAMLRLTDLDGSLHF. CDR3 DNA: TGCGCCAGCAGCCAAGCCATGTTACGTCTCACAGACTTGGATGGATCCCTCCACTTT.